This passage covers 10 T cell receptor beta chains from one sample sequenced in a study of cytomegalovirus exposure and HLA in healthy donors (dated by TCRdb to about 2017). The method was the immunoSEQ multiplex PCR assay. A mixture of 60 forward primers for TCR Vbeta segments and 13 reverse primers for TCR Jbeta segments was used in the multiplex PCR. TCRdb holds this immuneACCESS table with in-frame rearrangements only. Some clones are missing; in checked studies, unresolved V genes explain under half, and the rest has no known cause. The sample profile shows 150,000 to 200,000 clones; about four fifths of them were found once. The ten largest make up approximately 1.8% of the sample. Sequenced input: PBMCs. The receptor set was obtained from a man aged 18 to 29 in good health and CMV-seronegative.

V and J are TRBV19 and TRBJ2-5, with 7 bases that match TRBD1. CDR3 length: 15 amino acids. Germline values: CDR1 LNHDA, CDR2 SQIVND (reference sequence). Germline trimming cut 6 bases from V and 3 bases from J; bases unmatched to any gene: 10. The CDR3 protein is CASSKTGTDKETQYF. The CDR3 region has the DNA TGTGCCAGTAGCAAGACCGGGACAGATAAAGAGACCCAGTACTTC.

A few counts support this clone. The J gene is TRBJ2-2, the V gene TRBV18; the match to TRBD1 covers 8 bases. CDR3 size: 16 residues. Germline values: CDR1 KGHSH, CDR2 LQKENI. V lost 1 base to trimming and J lost 3 bases; unmatched junction nucleotides: 4. The CDR3 sequence is CASSPRQGADTGELFF. The CDR3 DNA reads TGTGCCAGCTCACCACGGCAGGGGGCGGACACCGGGGAGCTGTTTTTT.

This chain connects TRBV18 to TRBJ1-1; no definite D call. The ends were cut back, 3 bases at V and 1 base at J, with 12 bases in the middle. This CDR3 comprises 15 residues. Germline assignment: CDR1 KGHSH and CDR2 LQKENI. The CDR3 coding sequence is TGTGCCAGCTCACCCGCGGGAATCTCGAACACTGAAGCTTTCTTT. As protein: CASSPAGISNTEAFF.

This clone was picked up a small number of times. This rearrangement joins TRBV14 to TRBJ1-2; D unclear. Germline-derived CDR1 and CDR2 are SGHDN and FVKESK. This CDR3 has 13 residues. The germline V and J ends were trimmed by 0 bases and 7 bases, with 9 bases remaining between them. The CDR3 protein is CASSQESGFGYTF. CDR3 DNA: TGTGCCAGCAGCCAAGAGTCGGGGTTTGGCTACACCTTC.

The chain uses TRBV6-6 and TRBJ2-3, with 8 bases matching TRBD2. The CDR3 is 16 residues long. With V trimmed by 8 bases and J by 2 bases, 12 bases remained unmatched. The V gene's germline CDR1 is MNHNY and CDR2 SVGAGI (reference sequence). The CDR3 region has the DNA TGTGCCAGCGCCCCGGGGGGGGGCTTTCACACAGATACGCAGTATTTT. Protein product: CASAPGGGFHTDTQYF.

On this clone: At one boundary the junction diverges from the germline segment, which might be a read error. As DNA, the CDR3 is TGTGCCAGCAGTGACGGGACAGGGATGAGTGCCAAAAACAGTCAGTACTTC. This encodes CASSDGTGMSAKNSQYF. This chain joins TRBV28 and TRBJ2-4; 9 positions match TRBD1. The CDR3 runs 17 residues. The germline gives CDR1 MDHEN, CDR2 SYDVKM.

This clone was detected once. The gene calls are TRBV7-8 and TRBJ2-7, with TRBD1 identical over 9 bases. The CDR3 sequence is 13 residues long. With V trimmed by 6 bases and J by 5 bases, 5 bases remained unmatched. Per the germline V gene, CDR1 is SGHVS and CDR2 is FQNEAQ. The DNA for the CDR3 is TGTGCCAGCAGTCGACAGGGGGTAGACGAGCAGTACTTC. Amino acid sequence: CASSRQGVDEQYF.

The chain couples TRBV5-6 to TRBJ2-7; 7 bases agree with TRBD2. The CDR3 consists of 14 residues. Trimming at V came to 7 bases and at J to 0 bases, leaving 7 bases not matched to a gene. Germline V gene data show CDR1 as SGHDT and CDR2 as YYEEEE. In nucleotides, the CDR3 is TGTGCCAGCTCTGAGCGGGGTAGCTCCTACGAGCAGTACTTC. It specifies CASSERGSSYEQYF.

This rearrangement joins TRBV7-3 to TRBJ2-1; 10 bases line up with TRBD2. The CDR3 extends over 15 amino acids. The V segment lost 8 bases and the J segment 9 bases; nucleotides outside the gene matches: 13. The V gene's germline CDR1 is SGHTA and CDR2 FQGTGA. In nucleotides, the CDR3 is TGTGCCAGCGGGTCAGCGGGAGGGCCGTCCGCTGAGCAGTTCTTC. The encoded protein is CASGSAGGPSAEQFF.

The count of this clone is one. The chain has TRBV5-4 and TRBJ1-1, with D possibly matching TRBD1 (5 bases). This CDR3 is 15 amino acids long. Germline loops: CDR1 SGHNT, CDR2 YYREEE (reference sequence). Deletions cut 2 bases from V and 0 bases from J, with 11 bases between. CDR3 DNA: TGTGCCAGCAGCTTCGCAGGGTTGCTGAACACTGAAGCTTTCTTT. Amino acids: CASSFAGLLNTEAFF.